The 19 T cell receptor beta chains given below trace back to one sample, sequenced in a study of T cell responses to AZD1222 COVID-19 vaccine. Only in-frame clones appear in the TCRdb table, and some are missing; sequencing was by immunoSEQ multiplex PCR. The table has tens of thousands of clones, approximately 90% seen once; the top ten hold around 1.3%. Specimen: peripheral blood, collected 28 days after the second AZD1222 dose. Receptors originate from an adult who received the AZD1222 COVID-19 vaccine.

This chain joins TRBV7-9 and TRBJ1-5; 9 nucleotides agree with TRBD1. Germline V gene lookup returns CDR1 SEHNR and CDR2 FQNEAQ (reference sequence). The CDR3 is 17 residues long. Unmatched junction bases numbered 7, after V lost 4 bases and J lost 0 bases. This CDR3 reads CASSSARTGDSNQPQHF. Written as DNA, the CDR3 is TGTGCCAGCAGCTCTGCTAGGACAGGGGATAGCAATCAGCCCCAGCATTTT.

CDR3 in DNA: TGCAGCGTTGAAGAGGCCAGACTTACAGATACGCAGTATTTT. Translating gives CSVEEARLTDTQYF. The chain links TRBV29-1 to TRBJ2-3, with no clear D. Germline-derived CDR1 and CDR2 are SQVTM and ANQGSEA. CDR3 length: 14 amino acids. V gave up 0 bases and J gave up 3 bases, with 10 bases separating them.

The chain combines TRBV6-5 with TRBJ1-3, with a weak D call TRBD1 (5 bases). CDR3 length: 12 amino acids. Germline V gene sequence: CDR1 MNHEY, CDR2 SVGAGI. V lost 11 bases, J lost 2 bases, and 10 bases lay in between. CDR3 amino acids: CAAGTAGNTIYF. As DNA, the CDR3 is TGTGCCGCAGGGACCGCTGGAAACACCATATATTTT.

This rearrangement joins TRBV3-1 (or the pseudogene TRBV3-2) to TRBJ1-3; no definite D call. The CDR3 consists of 12 residues. Looked up from germline, CDR1 is LGHDT and CDR2 is YNNKEL (reference sequence). V was pared by 5 bases and J by 0 bases, with 2 bases between. The CDR3 region is CASSASGNTIYF. CDR3 nucleotide sequence: TGTGCCAGCAGCGCCTCTGGAAACACCATATATTTT.

V gene TRBV19 combines with J gene TRBJ1-1; D unresolved. Trimming took 4 bases from V and 0 from J, leaving 9 bases between them. CDR1 and CDR2 from the germline V gene are LNHDA and SQIVND (reference sequence). This CDR3 comprises 14 residues. The CDR3 bases are TGTGCCAGTAGTACCTCTGCTCTGAACACTGAAGCTTTCTTT. Translating gives CASSTSALNTEAFF.

The rearrangement joins TRBV19 to TRBJ1-5; a weak D match, TRBD1 (5 bases). Per the germline V gene, CDR1 is LNHDA and CDR2 is SQIVND (reference sequence). Between the trimmed V and J ends, which lost 4 bases and 2 bases, there was a span of 15 bases. The CDR3 sequence is 16 residues long. CDR3 sequence: CASSRQAGIGNQPQHF. The DNA of the CDR3 is TGTGCCAGTAGTAGGCAAGCAGGGATTGGCAATCAGCCCCAGCATTTT.

This chain uses TRBV6-5 with TRBJ1-2, with D possibly matching TRBD1 (5 bases). The V gene lost 2 bases and the J gene lost 5 bases, with 12 bases spanning the gap. The CDR3 has 14 amino acids. The germline CDR1 and CDR2 sequences are MNHEY and SVGAGI. DNA of the CDR3: TGTGCCAGCAGTTACCAGCAGGGCGAATATGGCTACACCTTC. It translates to CASSYQQGEYGYTF.

J is TRBJ1-2 and V is TRBV29-1, with D hard to call. The CDR3 extends over 14 amino acids. Germline CDR1 is SQVTM and CDR2 is ANQGSEA. V lost 4 bases and J 1 base, leaving 13 bases between the germline ends. CDR3 bases: TGCAGCGTTGGTGACAAACTAAATAACTATGGCTACACCTTC. Its protein is CSVGDKLNNYGYTF.

The V and J genes are TRBV9 and TRBJ2-1; a weak D match, TRBD2 (5 bases). Trimming shortened V by 3 bases and J by 10 bases, and 17 bases separated the two germline ends. The CDR3 is 14 amino acids. Germline lookup yields CDR1 SGDLS and CDR2 YYNGEE. In DNA, the CDR3 is TGTGCCAGCAGCGGGTCTAGAGGGTCGGGAGAGCAGTTCTTC. Protein: CASSGSRGSGEQFF.

The chain couples TRBV7-3 to TRBJ2-3, with 7 bases aligning to TRBD2. The CDR3 has 15 amino acids. Germline loops: CDR1 SGHTA, CDR2 FQGTGA. Trimming at V came to 2 bases and at J to 3 bases, leaving 5 bases not matched to a gene. CDR3 DNA sequence: TGTGCCAGCAGCTTATCTGCGCGGGAGACAGATACGCAGTATTTT. Residues: CASSLSARETDTQYF.

The chain combines TRBV5-8 with TRBJ2-7, with D possibly TRBD2 on 6 matching bases. The CDR3 is made up of 15 amino acids. V gave up 2 bases and J gave up 2 bases, with 14 bases separating them. Germline CDR1 reads SGHTS; CDR2 reads YDEGEE. CDR3 coding DNA: TGTGCCAGCAGCTTAGGATTAGCGGCCACCTACGAGCAGTACTTC. Translation gives CASSLGLAATYEQYF.

The gene calls are TRBV12-5 and TRBJ1-5; D perhaps matches TRBD1 (6 bases). This CDR3 is built from 15 residues. V lost 7 bases and J 3 bases, leaving 16 bases between the germline ends. Per the germline V gene, CDR1 is LGHNT and CDR2 is FRNRAP. CDR3 DNA sequence: TGTGCTAGTGCCGCGAGGGGGGGCACCAATCAGCCCCAGCATTTT. Protein product: CASAARGGTNQPQHF.

This chain links TRBV5-1 with TRBJ1-2; the D gene is possibly TRBD1 (5 bases). The CDR3 has 14 residues. The germline V gene has CDR1 SGHRS and CDR2 YFSETQ. The V end was cut by 0 bases, the J end by 4 bases, with 10 bases between. The CDR3 spells CASSLAGDSYGYTF. CDR3 nucleotide sequence: TGCGCCAGCAGCTTGGCCGGGGACTCCTATGGCTACACCTTC.

The chain has TRBV30 and TRBJ1-2; weak D call: TRBD1 (5 bases). Germline values: CDR1 GTSNPN, CDR2 SVGIG (reference sequence). V dropped 0 bases and J dropped 8 bases, with 13 bases sitting between them. This CDR3 comprises 13 residues. CDR3 region: CAWSVRGSGGYTF. CDR3 nucleotides: TGTGCCTGGAGTGTACGGGGGAGTGGGGGCTACACCTTC.

This chain uses TRBV2 with TRBJ2-1; D is tentatively TRBD1 or TRBD2 (5 bases each). V dropped 7 bases and J dropped 9 bases, with 13 bases sitting between them. CDR1 and CDR2 (germline): SNHLY, FYNNEI. The length of the CDR3 is 12 residues. Here the CDR3 reads CASTGKRGEQFF. The CDR3 region has the DNA TGTGCCAGCACCGGGAAGAGGGGTGAGCAGTTCTTC.

This clone has only one observation. The chain is built from TRBV5-6 and TRBJ2-2; D not certain. V was trimmed by 0 bases and J by 7 bases, leaving 4 bases between them. This CDR3 has 12 residues. CDR1 SGHDT and CDR2 YYEEEE come from the germline V gene. The CDR3 coding sequence is TGTGCCAGCAGCTTGGGGGTCGGGGAGCTGTTTTTT. Its translation is CASSLGVGELFF.

J is TRBJ1-5 and V is TRBV7-2; TRBD1 might be the D (6 bases). The germline V gene has CDR1 SGHTA and CDR2 FQGNSA. The ends were cut back, 5 bases at V and 7 bases at J, with 12 bases in the middle. CDR3 length: 13 amino acids. The CDR3 protein is CASSRTGNQPQHF. CDR3 bases: TGTGCCAGCAGCCGCACAGGGAACCAGCCCCAGCATTTT.

The chain employs TRBV5-8 and TRBJ1-1; 8 bases line up with TRBD1. Germline-derived CDR1 and CDR2 are SGHTS and YDEGEE. The CDR3 is made up of 16 amino acids. The V gene end was trimmed by 0 bases and the J gene end by 1 base; junction bases not matched to a gene: 5. CDR3 sequence reads: CASSLGGTGGNTEAFF. The CDR3 DNA sequence: TGTGCCAGCAGCTTGGGGGGAACAGGGGGGAACACTGAAGCTTTCTTT.

The rearrangement joins TRBV6-2 or TRBV6-3 to TRBJ1-1; tentative D call: TRBD1 (5 bases). V gave up 6 bases and J gave up 11 bases, with 13 bases separating them. Germline CDR1 reads MNHEY; CDR2 reads SVGEGT. This CDR3 contains 11 residues. CDR3 amino acids: CASSEGRNAFF. In nucleotides, the CDR3 is TGTGCCAGCAGCGAGGGGAGGAACGCTTTCTTT.